This entry lists 15 T cell receptor beta chains sequenced from one sample in a study of T cells in localized non-small cell lung cancer. Libraries were prepared by immunoSEQ multiplex PCR; TCRdb keeps only in-frame clonotypes and omits some of them. Of tens of thousands of clones in the sample, over 85% were seen once. This specimen consisted of peripheral blood, obtained before any cancer treatment. The receptors shown here come from a man between 40 and 70 years old with stage I squamous cell lung carcinoma.

The chain has TRBV27 and TRBJ2-5; weak D call: TRBD2 (5 bases). Trimming took off 4 bases at V and 7 bases at J, with 10 bases between the two ends. This CDR3 region has 12 residues. The germline V gene encodes CDR1 MNHEY and CDR2 SMNVEV (reference sequence). The CDR3 here is CASSSLEGTQYF. CDR3 DNA: TGTGCCAGCAGTTCGCTAGAGGGGACCCAGTACTTC.

The chain employs TRBV28 and TRBJ1-5, with no clear D. The CDR3 is 13 amino acids. Trimming cost V 8 bases and J 5 bases, with 13 bases left between them. The germline CDR1 and CDR2 sequences are MDHEN and SYDVKM. As DNA, the CDR3 is TGTGCCAGCCTGACCCTATGGGATCAGCCCCAGCATTTT. It encodes CASLTLWDQPQHF.

Here the CDR3 reads CASSPTGTLGDTQYF. CDR3 sequence (DNA): TGTGCCAGCAGTCCGACAGGGACATTGGGGGATACGCAGTATTTT. V and J are TRBV28 and TRBJ2-3; 7 bases line up with TRBD1. The CDR3 contains 15 residues. The J segment lost 6 bases and the V segment lost 5 bases, leaving 11 bases of the junction unmatched. Germline V gene data show CDR1 as MDHEN and CDR2 as SYDVKM.

This sequence joins TRBV5-1 and TRBJ1-5, with TRBD1 as a possible D gene (5 bases). The germline V gene has CDR1 SGHRS and CDR2 YFSETQ. This CDR3 is built from 15 residues. V lost 4 bases and J 3 bases, leaving 14 bases between the germline ends. CDR3 sequence reads: CASSAGDGPNQPQHF. Here the CDR3 DNA reads TGCGCCAGCAGCGCGGGGGACGGACCCAATCAGCCCCAGCATTTT.

In its sample, this clone was seen once. J is TRBJ2-1 and V is TRBV7-9; TRBD1 might be the D (7 bases). CDR3 length: 19 amino acids. Germline-derived CDR1 and CDR2 are SEHNR and FQNEAQ (reference sequence). V lost 2 bases and J lost 5, with 25 bases in between. The CDR3, as DNA: TGTGCCAGCAGCTTACCCGGGTCGACAGGGTGGAGGGTGGACAATGAGCAGTTCTTC. Amino acids: CASSLPGSTGWRVDNEQFF.

The chain joins TRBV30 to TRBJ2-3; D possibly matches TRBD1 or TRBD2 (5 bases each). This CDR3 has 16 amino acids. The ends were cut back, 3 bases at V and 2 bases at J, with 18 bases in the middle. Germline V gene lookup returns CDR1 GTSNPN and CDR2 SVGIG (reference sequence). The CDR3 loop reads CAWSVRDLLFTDTQYF. The CDR3 nucleotides read TGTGCCTGGAGCGTCCGGGACCTCCTTTTCACAGATACGCAGTATTTT. Combining the CDR3 with reference TRBV30 and TRBJ2-3 gives the whole variable domain SQTIHQWPATLVQPVGSPLSLECTVEGTSNPNLYWYRQAAGRGLQLLFYSVGIGQISSEVPQNLSASRPQDRQFILSSKKLLLSDSGFYLCAWSVRDLLFTDTQYFGPGTRLTVL.

The rearrangement joins TRBV5-1 to TRBJ2-3, with 7 positions matching TRBD1. The CDR3 loop spans 15 amino acids. In germline, CDR1 is SGHRS, CDR2 YFSETQ. V shed 0 bases and J 2 bases; nucleotides not matched to a gene: 3. CDR3 sequence reads: CASSLEGQSTDTQYF. The CDR3 region has the DNA TGCGCCAGCAGCTTGGAGGGACAGTCCACAGATACGCAGTATTTT.

This clone was counted between two and nine times. This chain uses TRBV6-7 with TRBJ2-1, with D possibly matching TRBD2 (6 bases). TRBV6-7 qualifies as an ORF whose function is uncertain. V gave up 6 bases and J gave up 9 bases, with 24 bases separating them. The CDR3 is 16 amino acids. This CDR3 is CASRGNMAKLGGEQFF. The CDR3 DNA reads TGTGCCAGCAGGGGGAACATGGCGAAGCTGGGGGGTGAGCAGTTCTTC.

The chain is built from TRBV28 and TRBJ1-5; 8 bases agree with TRBD1. The CDR3 runs to 16 residues. V lost 5 bases to trimming and J lost 1 base; unmatched junction nucleotides: 7. Germline V CDR1 and CDR2: MDHEN, SYDVKM. The CDR3 bases are TGTGCCAGCAGTCTCCCCGGGACAGGCAGCAATCAGCCCCAGCATTTT. Its translation: CASSLPGTGSNQPQHF.

This chain links TRBV5-4 with TRBJ2-2; 14 bases map to TRBD2. The CDR3 is 18 residues long. Germline V gene sequence: CDR1 SGHNT, CDR2 YYREEE (reference sequence). The V and J ends lost 4 bases and 6 bases, in that order; junction bases with no gene match: 11. The CDR3 loop reads CASSTLTSGRARAGELFF. CDR3 DNA sequence: TGTGCCAGCAGCACTCTGACTAGCGGGAGGGCCAGGGCCGGGGAGCTGTTTTTT. The full variable domain, completed using reference TRBV5-4 and TRBJ2-2, is ETGVTQSPTHLIKTRGQQVTLRCSSQSGHNTVSWYQQALGQGPQFIFQYYREEENGRGNFPPRFSGLQFPNYSSELNVNALELDDSALYLCASSTLTSGRARAGELFFGEGSRLTVL.

The genes are TRBV6-5 and TRBJ2-7; no clear D gene. There are 15 residues in the CDR3. V lost 2 bases and J lost 2, with 13 bases in between. Germline CDR1 is MNHEY and CDR2 is SVGAGI. CDR3 loop: CASSYTLNTPYEQYF. CDR3 sequence (DNA): TGTGCCAGCAGTTACACCCTAAATACCCCCTACGAGCAGTACTTC.

Notes on this clone: A junction end diverges from the germline sequence, so it may reflect a read error. The chain has TRBV5-3 and TRBJ2-3; no reliable D call. TRBV5-3 qualifies as an ORF whose function is uncertain. The CDR3 spans 12 residues. The CDR3 sequence: CARSLLPTDRNF. CDR3 in DNA: TGTGCCAGAAGCTTGCTGCCTACTGACCGAAATTTT.

The chain uses TRBV6-6 and TRBJ2-7, with 9 bases aligning to TRBD1. V was clipped by 11 bases and J by 0 bases; unmatched bases: 8. CDR1 and CDR2 (germline): MNHNY, SVGAGI (reference sequence). The CDR3 is made up of 14 amino acids. DNA of the CDR3: TGTGCCTCCGACAGGGGGGGCCTCTCCTACGAGCAGTACTTC. It codes for CASDRGGLSYEQYF.

The rearrangement uses TRBV29-1 and TRBJ2-6; no definite D call. CDR1 is SQVTM and CDR2 is ANQGSEA in the germline V gene. Trimming stripped 6 bases from V and 4 bases from J, with 7 bases between. This CDR3 comprises 12 residues. The CDR3 sequence: CSVVSGANVLTF. CDR3 DNA: TGCAGCGTCGTATCCGGGGCCAACGTCCTGACTTTC. Full variable domain (missing parts from reference TRBV29-1 and TRBJ2-6): SAVISQKPSRDICQRGTSLTIQCQVDSQVTMMFWYRQQPGQSLTLIATANQGSEATYESGFVIDKFPISRPNLTFSTLTVSNMSPEDSSIYLCSVVSGANVLTFGAGSRLTVL.

This chain links TRBV18 with TRBJ1-2, with 7 bases lining up with TRBD1. Looked up from germline, CDR1 is KGHSH and CDR2 is LQKENI. The ends lost 6 bases at V and 8 bases at J; junction bases unmatched: 9. The CDR3 is 13 residues long. For the CDR3, the DNA is TGTGCCAGCTCCTCCACAGGGGAGGACGGCTACACCTTC. Its protein product is CASSSTGEDGYTF. Full variable domain (missing parts from reference TRBV18 and TRBJ1-2): NAGVMQNPRHLVRRRGQEARLRCSPMKGHSHVYWYRQLPEEGLKFMVYLQKENIIDESGMPKERFSAEFPKEGPSILRIQQVVRGDSAAYFCASSSTGEDGYTFGSGTRLTVV.